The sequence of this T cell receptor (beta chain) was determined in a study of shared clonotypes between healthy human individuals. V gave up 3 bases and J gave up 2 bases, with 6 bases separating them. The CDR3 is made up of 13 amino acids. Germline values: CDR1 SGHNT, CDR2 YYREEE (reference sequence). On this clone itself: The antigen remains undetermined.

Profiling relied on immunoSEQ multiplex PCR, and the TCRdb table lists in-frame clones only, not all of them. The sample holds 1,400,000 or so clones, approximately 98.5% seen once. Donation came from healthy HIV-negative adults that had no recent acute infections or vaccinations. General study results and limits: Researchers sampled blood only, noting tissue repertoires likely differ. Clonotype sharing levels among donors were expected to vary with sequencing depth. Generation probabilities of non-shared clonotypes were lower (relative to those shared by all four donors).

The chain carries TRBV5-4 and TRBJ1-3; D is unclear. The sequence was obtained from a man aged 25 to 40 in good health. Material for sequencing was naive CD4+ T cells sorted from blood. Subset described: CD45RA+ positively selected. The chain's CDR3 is CASSSRTGNTIYF. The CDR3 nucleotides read TGTGCCAGCAGCTCCAGGACTGGAAACACCATATATTTT.